Presented here are 27 T cell receptor beta chains from one specimen sequenced in a study of cytomegalovirus exposure and HLA in healthy donors. Use of 60 Vbeta and 13 Jbeta primers characterized the PCR. Measured with immunoSEQ multiplex PCR; TCRdb has only the in-frame clones, and not every one. Here the sample spans 90,000 to 110,000 clones, about 76% being singletons. The sequencing input was PBMCs. The receptors were sampled from a woman between 25 and 40 years old in good health and CMV-seronegative.

This clone was detected a few times. The J gene is TRBJ2-3, the V gene TRBV28; no firm D call. Germline CDR1 reads MDHEN; CDR2 reads SYDVKM. The V and J ends lost 6 bases and 0 bases respectively, with 4 bases between them. This CDR3 is built from 12 residues. The CDR3 bases are TGTGCCAGCAGCCCTAGCACAGATACGCAGTATTTT. Residues: CASSPSTDTQYF.

The chain combines TRBV7-2 with TRBJ1-2; the D is unclear. Germline lookup yields CDR1 SGHTA and CDR2 FQGNSA. Trimming took off 3 bases at V and 4 bases at J, with 12 bases between the two ends. The CDR3 contains 14 residues. The CDR3 here is CASSFRGRAYGYTF. CDR3 coding DNA: TGTGCCAGCAGCTTTCGGGGAAGAGCCTATGGCTACACCTTC.

J is TRBJ2-7 and V is TRBV19; the match to TRBD1 covers 7 bases. Trimming at V came to 6 bases and at J to 2 bases, leaving 10 bases not matched to a gene. There are 15 residues in the CDR3. From germline, CDR1 is LNHDA and CDR2 SQIVND (reference sequence). The CDR3 bases are TGTGCCAGTAGCCTGGGGACAGATCTTACCTACGAGCAGTACTTC. It is translated as CASSLGTDLTYEQYF.

V and J are TRBV10-3 and TRBJ2-5; TRBD2 matches at 15 bases. J was trimmed by 3 bases and V by 2 bases; bases with no gene match: 7. The CDR3 sequence is 18 residues long. Germline V gene lookup returns CDR1 ENHRY and CDR2 SYGVKD. As DNA, the CDR3 is TGTGCCATCAGTGAGCCCGGACTAGCGGGAGGGCCGGAAGAGACCCAGTACTTC. It encodes CAISEPGLAGGPEETQYF.

The chain links TRBV6-1 to TRBJ2-1; maybe TRBD2 (6 bases). Germline CDR1 is MNHNS and CDR2 is SASEGT. This CDR3 spans 14 amino acids. The germline V and J ends were trimmed by 3 bases and 2 bases, with 8 bases remaining between them. Here the CDR3 reads CASSEAGPYNEQFF. In DNA, the CDR3 is TGTGCCAGCAGTGAGGCGGGACCCTACAATGAGCAGTTCTTC.

The chain has TRBV19 and TRBJ2-3; TRBD2 might be the D (6 bases). V was cut by 5 bases and J by 4 bases, with 19 bases left in between. Per the germline V gene, CDR1 is LNHDA and CDR2 is SQIVND (reference sequence). The CDR3 contains 16 residues. CDR3 sequence reads: CASSPRLGVSADTQYF. Written as DNA, the CDR3 is TGTGCCAGTAGTCCCCGACTAGGGGTTAGCGCAGATACGCAGTATTTT.

In this sample, this clone turned up once. V and J are TRBV6-1 and TRBJ2-7; the D gene is possibly TRBD1 (6 bases). V shed 2 bases and J shed 2 bases, with 13 bases lying between them. The CDR3 loop spans 15 amino acids. In germline, CDR1 is MNHNS, CDR2 SASEGT. The CDR3 loop reads CASSENTGLTYEQYF. The CDR3 DNA sequence: TGTGCCAGCAGTGAAAACACAGGGTTAACCTACGAGCAGTACTTC.

The chain joins TRBV7-9 to TRBJ2-5, with TRBD2 matching 8 bases. CDR3 size: 15 residues. Trimming cost V 4 bases and J 2 bases; bases outside gene matches: 6. Germline CDR1 is SEHNR and CDR2 is FQNEAQ (reference sequence). In DNA, the CDR3 is TGTGCCAGCAGCTACGCTAGCGGGTTACAAGAGACCCAGTACTTC. Protein: CASSYASGLQETQYF. Filled out from reference TRBV7-9 and TRBJ2-5, the complete variable domain reads DTGVSQNPRHKITKRGQNVTFRCDPISEHNRLYWYRQTLGQGPEFLTYFQNEAQLEKSRLLSDRFSAERPKGSFSTLEIQRTEQGDSAMYLCASSYASGLQETQYFGPGTRLLVL.

This chain connects TRBV30 to TRBJ1-4, with 11 nucleotides matching TRBD1. This CDR3 region has 13 residues. V lost 7 bases and J lost 6; bases outside the gene matches: 4. Germline CDR1 and CDR2: GTSNPN and SVGIG (reference sequence). CDR3 protein: CASDRGRDEKLFF. The CDR3 bases are TGTGCCTCGGACAGGGGGCGCGATGAAAAACTGTTTTTT.

The CDR3 reads CASNGGGTNQPQHF. DNA for the CDR3: TGTGCCAGCAATGGGGGGGGGACCAATCAGCCCCAGCATTTT. The V call is TRBV28, the J call TRBJ1-5, with D possibly matching TRBD1 (5 bases). V was trimmed by 7 bases and J by 3 bases, leaving 13 bases between them. This CDR3 region has 14 residues. The germline CDR1 and CDR2 sequences are MDHEN and SYDVKM.

The chain links TRBV4-2 to TRBJ1-3; no clear D gene. Deletions cut 0 bases from V and 0 bases from J, with 15 bases between. This CDR3 comprises 18 residues. Germline V gene lookup returns CDR1 LGHNA and CDR2 YNFKEQ. CDR3 DNA: TGTGCCAGCAGCCAAGAATCCCTTGACTCTAGCTCTGGAAACACCATATATTTT. It is translated as CASSQESLDSSSGNTIYF.

In the case of this clone: At one of its ends the junction is not consistent with the germline gene, which may arise from a read error. The chain joins TRBV7-8 to TRBJ2-1; weak D call: TRBD1 (6 bases). This CDR3 has 16 residues. Germline V gene lookup returns CDR1 SGHVS and CDR2 FQNEAQ. The CDR3 nucleotides read TGTGCCAGCAGCCATAGACAGGTGGGGCCCTACAATGAGCAGCTCTTC. It is translated as CASSHRQVGPYNEQLF.

The chain has TRBV5-1 and TRBJ1-5; 8 nucleotides line up with TRBD1. The CDR3 totals 16 residues. Trimming took 0 bases from V and 1 from J; bases not matched to a gene: 3. Germline V gene sequence: CDR1 SGHRS, CDR2 YFSETQ. The CDR3 is CASSLVAGGSNQPQHF. The CDR3 region has the DNA TGCGCCAGCAGCTTGGTGGCAGGGGGCAGCAATCAGCCCCAGCATTTT.

The V call is TRBV19, the J call TRBJ2-1; D might be TRBD1 (6 bases). CDR1 is LNHDA, CDR2 SQIVND, per germline (reference sequence). CDR3 length equals 11 residues. V lost 7 bases, J lost 10 bases, and 11 bases lay in between. The CDR3 protein is CASTLRGEQFF. Written as DNA, the CDR3 is TGTGCCAGTACCTTAAGGGGGGAGCAGTTCTTC.

A note on this clone: A junction end diverges from the germline sequence, so it may reflect a read error. The CDR3 DNA sequence: TGTTCCAGCAGCCTGTCCAGGGACACCGGGGAGCTGTTTTTT. It is translated as CSSSLSRDTGELFF. The chain is built from TRBV7-9 and TRBJ2-2; the D gene is possibly TRBD1 (5 bases). The CDR3 has 14 residues. Germline V gene data show CDR1 as SEHNR and CDR2 as FQNEAQ (reference sequence).

V and J are TRBV7-2 and TRBJ2-7; tentatively, D is TRBD1 (6 bases). This CDR3 is 15 amino acids long. CDR1 is SGHTA and CDR2 is FQGNSA in the germline V gene. Trimming shortened V by 5 bases and J by 1 base, and 15 bases separated the two germline ends. The CDR3 DNA is TGTGCCAGCAGCCTCGTTACTGGACAGTCCTACGAGCAGTACTTC. Its translation: CASSLVTGQSYEQYF.

In the case of this clone: A junction boundary mismatches the germline segment, possibly from a read error. This rearrangement joins TRBV7-7 to TRBJ2-2; 10 bases line up with TRBD2. Germline V gene lookup returns CDR1 SSHAT and CDR2 FNYEAQ (reference sequence). The CDR3 runs to 16 residues. This chain's CDR3 is CASSSLAGANTGELFF. CDR3 nucleotide sequence: TGTGCTAGCAGCTCTCTAGCGGGGGCTAACACCGGGGAGCTGTTTTTT. Full variable domain (rest looked up from reference TRBV7-7 and TRBJ2-2): GAGVSQSPRYKVTKRGQDVTLRCDPISSHATLYWYQQALGQGPEFLTYFNYEAQPDKSGLPSDRFSAERPEGSISTLTIQRTEQRDSAMYRCASSSLAGANTGELFFGEGSRLTVL.

The chain uses TRBV2 and TRBJ1-1, with 9 nucleotides matching TRBD1. Germline assignment: CDR1 SNHLY and CDR2 FYNNEI. The ends lost 7 bases at V and 1 base at J; junction bases unmatched: 4. The CDR3 consists of 14 residues. In nucleotides, the CDR3 is TGTGCCAGCACCGACAGGGGGAGGAACACTGAAGCTTTCTTT. This translates into CASTDRGRNTEAFF.

This chain joins TRBV19 and TRBJ2-1, with 10 bases lining up with TRBD2. Per the germline V gene, CDR1 is LNHDA and CDR2 is SQIVND (reference sequence). J was trimmed by 3 bases and V by 1 base; bases with no gene match: 6. The CDR3 runs 17 residues. CDR3 in amino acids: CASSIGLAGEGYNEQFF. The CDR3 nucleotides are TGTGCCAGTAGTATAGGTCTAGCGGGAGAAGGCTACAATGAGCAGTTCTTC.

V is TRBV2 and J is TRBJ2-5, with 7 bases matching TRBD2. V shed 1 base and J 7 bases; nucleotides not matched to a gene: 3. Germline V gene lookup returns CDR1 SNHLY and CDR2 FYNNEI. The CDR3 sequence is 13 residues long. This CDR3 is CASSEGGGRTQYF. CDR3 bases: TGTGCCAGCAGTGAAGGGGGGGGAAGGACCCAGTACTTC.

This chain uses TRBV9 with TRBJ2-2; 9 bases map to TRBD1. Germline V gene data show CDR1 as SGDLS and CDR2 as YYNGEE. V shed 3 bases, J shed 4 bases, and the junction held 10 bases outside the gene matches. This CDR3 region has 17 residues. The CDR3 is CASSALRTGAITGELFF. CDR3 nucleotide sequence: TGTGCCAGCAGCGCACTTCGGACAGGGGCTATCACCGGGGAGCTGTTTTTT.

The V call is TRBV5-5, the J call TRBJ2-1, with D hard to call. The CDR3 covers 13 residues. Germline V CDR1 and CDR2: SGHKS, YYEKEE (reference sequence). V shed 4 bases and J shed 8 bases, with 13 bases lying between them. CDR3 protein: CASSQLTIDEQFF. CDR3 coding DNA: TGTGCCAGCAGCCAACTCACTATAGATGAGCAGTTCTTC. Full variable domain (outside the CDR3, taken from reference TRBV5-5 and TRBJ2-1): DAGVTQSPTHLIKTRGQQVTLRCSPISGHKSVSWYQQVLGQGPQFIFQYYEKEERGRGNFPDRFSARQFPNYSSELNVNALLLGDSALYLCASSQLTIDEQFFGPGTRLTVL.

The rearrangement joins TRBV5-4 to TRBJ1-5; D is possibly TRBD1 (6 bases). In germline, CDR1 is SGHNT, CDR2 YYREEE (reference sequence). Trimming left V 3 bases short and J 3 bases short, with 22 bases between. The CDR3 runs to 18 residues. The CDR3: CASSSRQAPTSYNQPQHF. The CDR3, as DNA: TGTGCCAGCAGCTCCAGACAGGCGCCGACTTCATACAATCAGCCCCAGCATTTT.

The chain joins TRBV10-3 to TRBJ2-3; 9 bases match TRBD2. Germline trimming cut 8 bases from V and 7 bases from J; bases unmatched to any gene: 7. Germline V gives CDR1 ENHRY, CDR2 SYGVKD. This CDR3 region has 13 residues. This CDR3 is CAIRREGQYTQYF. In DNA form, the CDR3 reads TGTGCCATCCGGCGGGAGGGCCAGTATACGCAGTATTTT.

The chain joins TRBV30 to TRBJ1-1, with D uncertain. This CDR3 region has 12 residues. The germline V gene encodes CDR1 GTSNPN and CDR2 SVGIG (reference sequence). The V gene lost 8 bases and the J gene lost 9 bases, with 19 bases spanning the gap. The CDR3 coding sequence is TGTGCCGGAACCGGAGGGTGGCAAAAAGCTTTCTTT. It specifies CAGTGGWQKAFF.

Worth noting for this clone: The sample has other DNA sequences that encode this CDR3 too. The chain has TRBV5-1 and TRBJ2-3; weak D call: TRBD2 (5 bases). The length of the CDR3 is 13 residues. Germline CDR1 is SGHRS and CDR2 is YFSETQ. Trimming pared 2 bases from V and 6 bases from J, leaving 10 bases between. The CDR3 is CASSFGLTDTQYF. In DNA, the CDR3 is TGCGCCAGCAGCTTTGGACTTACGGATACGCAGTATTTT.

The genes are TRBV10-3 and TRBJ2-7, with D possibly TRBD2 on 7 matching bases. This CDR3 spans 14 amino acids. Trimming stripped 3 bases from V and 2 bases from J, with 11 bases between. The germline V gene has CDR1 ENHRY and CDR2 SYGVKD. Here the CDR3 DNA reads TGTGCCATCAGTGAAGGGGGGGGACCCTACGAGCAGTACTTC. Its translation is CAISEGGGPYEQYF.